The 17 T cell receptor beta chains given below trace back to one sample, sequenced in a study of spatial heterogeneity in lung cancer. MiXCR, run by TCRdb on the 5' RACE reads, gives a single entry per CDR3 protein. The sample contains around 47,000 distinct CDR3 sequences, less than 9% of which appear only once. Stated time point: blood at routine non-recurrence follow-up after resection. Whole RNA was taken from tumor, nontumor lung or frozen PBMC; it was then sequenced unsorted. The specimen comprised PBMCs, sampled at follow-up. The receptor set was obtained from a female donor with early-stage non-small cell lung cancer.

This clonotype was detected many times. The rearrangement links TRBV2 to TRBJ2-5; D unclear. The CDR3 is 14 amino acids. Between the trimmed V and J ends, which lost 5 bases and 1 base, there was a span of 11 bases. CDR1 and CDR2 (germline): SNHLY, FYNNEI. CDR3 sequence (DNA): TGTGCCAGCAGTCTTGACACGGGCCAAGAGACCCAGTACTTC. Amino acids: CASSLDTGQETQYF.

This clonotype was observed at least ten times. The CDR3 loop is CASRDRDYNEQFF. CDR3 sequence (DNA): TGTGCCAGCAGAGACAGGGACTACAATGAGCAGTTCTTC. The V call is TRBV6-2 or TRBV6-3, the J call TRBJ2-1; 7 bases align to TRBD1. Trimming removed 6 bases from V and 3 bases from J; junction bases left unmatched: 2. The CDR3 totals 13 residues. Germline CDR1 is MNHEY and CDR2 is SVGEGT.

This clonotype occurred many times. The CDR3 DNA reads TGTGCCAGCAGCCCCGGGACAGCCTTGTACCAAGAGACCCAGTACTTC. It is translated as CASSPGTALYQETQYF. The rearrangement links TRBV7-2 to TRBJ2-5; TRBD1 agrees at 7 bases. Germline V gene data show CDR1 as SGHTA and CDR2 as FQGNSA. Unmatched junction bases numbered 9, after V lost 5 bases and J lost 0 bases. The CDR3 is 16 residues long.

This clonotype has just a few counts. This chain joins TRBV7-9 and TRBJ1-1; TRBD1 matches at 7 bases. This CDR3 contains 13 residues. CDR1 is SEHNR and CDR2 is FQNEAQ in the germline V gene (reference sequence). Unmatched junction bases numbered 6, after V lost 0 bases and J lost 11 bases. CDR3 sequence: CASSLAPETGAFF. The CDR3 nucleotides read TGTGCCAGCAGCTTAGCGCCAGAGACAGGGGCTTTCTTT.

This clonotype showed up many times. The chain has TRBV2 and TRBJ2-5, with 7 bases matching TRBD1. The CDR3 is 13 amino acids. Per the germline V gene, CDR1 is SNHLY and CDR2 is FYNNEI. With 8 bases clipped from V and 4 bases from J, the junction kept 7 bases outside the gene matches. In DNA, the CDR3 is TGTGCCAGCCGCACCGACAGGGCAGAGACCCAGTACTTC. Protein: CASRTDRAETQYF.

This clonotype was detected ten times or more. The chain links TRBV4-1 to TRBJ2-1, with TRBD2 matching 11 bases. The CDR3 is made up of 15 amino acids. The J segment lost 6 bases and the V segment lost 1 base, leaving 2 bases of the junction unmatched. The germline CDR1 and CDR2 sequences are MGHRA and YSYEKL. The CDR3 DNA follows: TGCGCCAGCAGCCAAGTAGCGGGGGGGCTCAATGAGCAGTTCTTC. The encoded protein is CASSQVAGGLNEQFF.

There are many counts of this clonotype. Here the CDR3 reads CAWSLQGGRSFYEQYF. The CDR3 DNA follows: TGTGCCTGGAGTCTGCAAGGGGGCAGGTCCTTCTACGAGCAGTACTTC. V gene TRBV30 combines with J gene TRBJ2-7; 7 nucleotides line up with TRBD1. J gave up 3 bases and V 2 bases, and 13 bases lay outside the gene matches. Germline V CDR1 and CDR2: GTSNPN, SVGIG (reference sequence). This CDR3 spans 16 amino acids.

Only a few counts were recorded for this clonotype. The chain recombines TRBV2 with TRBJ1-4; no firm D call. From germline, CDR1 is SNHLY and CDR2 FYNNEI. V lost 2 bases, J lost 8 bases, and 18 bases lay in between. The CDR3 contains 16 residues. CDR3 residues: CASSENGVLNREKLFF. CDR3 in DNA: TGTGCCAGCAGTGAAAATGGAGTGCTCAACCGGGAAAAACTGTTTTTT.

This clonotype was picked up many times. The V and J genes are TRBV12-3 or TRBV12-4 and TRBJ1-3; D is possibly TRBD1 (6 bases). CDR3 length: 14 amino acids. Trimming cost V 5 bases and J 0 bases, with 8 bases left between them. The CDR3 reads CASSQGSSGNTIYF. CDR3 DNA: TGTGCCAGCAGTCAGGGGAGCTCTGGAAACACCATATATTTT.

This clonotype has a handful of counts. The V call is TRBV7-2, the J call TRBJ1-1, with no clear D. This CDR3 region has 13 residues. Looked up from germline, CDR1 is SGHTA and CDR2 is FQGNSA. The germline V and J ends were trimmed by 6 bases and 1 base, with 9 bases remaining between them. CDR3 sequence reads: CASRRHPNTEAFF. The CDR3 DNA is TGTGCCAGCAGGCGACACCCGAACACTGAAGCTTTCTTT.

The rearrangement joins TRBV20-1 to TRBJ1-1; D call uncertain. The CDR3 covers 13 residues. Trimming removed 6 bases from V and 0 bases from J, with 11 bases in between. Germline CDR1 reads DFQATT; CDR2 reads SNEGSKA (reference sequence). Here the CDR3 reads CSASGPLNTEAFF. CDR3 bases: TGCAGTGCCTCAGGACCGCTGAACACTGAAGCTTTCTTT.

This clonotype came up many times. This chain joins TRBV18 and TRBJ2-2; unclear D gene. CDR1 KGHSH and CDR2 LQKENI come from the germline V gene. Trimming shortened V by 2 bases and J by 0 bases, and 4 bases separated the two germline ends. The CDR3 runs 14 residues. CDR3 DNA sequence: TGTGCCAGCTCACCAATTACGAACACCGGGGAGCTGTTTTTT. Encoded protein: CASSPITNTGELFF.

The rearrangement links TRBV20-1 to TRBJ2-5; D may be TRBD2 (5 bases). Germline CDR1 DFQATT, CDR2 SNEGSKA (reference sequence). V lost 7 bases, J lost 4 bases, and 16 bases lay in between. The length of the CDR3 is 13 residues. CDR3 DNA: TGCAGTGGACGGGAAGTAGTAGGAGAGACCCAGTACTTC. Its translation is CSGREVVGETQYF.

Points on this clonotype: A single base separates this from a much larger clone, so it may be a read error. The V call is TRBV27, the J call TRBJ2-7; TRBD2 matches 8 bases. Germline V gene sequence: CDR1 MNHEY, CDR2 SMNVEV (reference sequence). V was pared by 4 bases and J by 3 bases, with 11 bases of the junction left unmatched. The CDR3 has 16 residues. The CDR3 DNA reads TGTGCCAGCAGTTCGAGACTAGCGTGGAAGCTCTACGAGCAGTACTTC. This encodes CASSSRLAWKLYEQYF.

This clonotype is medium-sized (0.01 to 0.1%). V gene TRBV20-1 combines with J gene TRBJ2-5; D may be TRBD2 (6 bases). The CDR3 is 14 residues long. Germline V gene sequence: CDR1 DFQATT, CDR2 SNEGSKA (reference sequence). V dropped 0 bases and J dropped 2 bases, with 10 bases sitting between them. This CDR3 reads CSARERREQETQYF. DNA for the CDR3: TGCAGTGCTAGAGAACGGAGGGAGCAAGAGACCCAGTACTTC.

V usage is TRBV4-1 and J usage is TRBJ1-4; D is unclear. The CDR3 contains 12 residues. V lost 4 bases and J lost 8, with 8 bases in between. Germline CDR1 is MGHRA and CDR2 is YSYEKL. The DNA of the CDR3 is TGCGCCAGCAGCCTTCCGTTGGAAAAACTGTTTTTT. It specifies CASSLPLEKLFF.

This clonotype has at least ten counts. The chain links TRBV7-9 to TRBJ1-1, with TRBD1 as a possible D gene (6 bases). V was clipped by 4 bases and J by 7 bases, with 16 bases between them. Per germline, CDR1 SEHNR and CDR2 FQNEAQ (reference sequence). This CDR3 is 14 amino acids long. The CDR3 coding sequence is TGTGCCAGCAGCTCCTGGACAGAGCTCGATGAAGCTTTCTTT. Translated, it gives CASSSWTELDEAFF.